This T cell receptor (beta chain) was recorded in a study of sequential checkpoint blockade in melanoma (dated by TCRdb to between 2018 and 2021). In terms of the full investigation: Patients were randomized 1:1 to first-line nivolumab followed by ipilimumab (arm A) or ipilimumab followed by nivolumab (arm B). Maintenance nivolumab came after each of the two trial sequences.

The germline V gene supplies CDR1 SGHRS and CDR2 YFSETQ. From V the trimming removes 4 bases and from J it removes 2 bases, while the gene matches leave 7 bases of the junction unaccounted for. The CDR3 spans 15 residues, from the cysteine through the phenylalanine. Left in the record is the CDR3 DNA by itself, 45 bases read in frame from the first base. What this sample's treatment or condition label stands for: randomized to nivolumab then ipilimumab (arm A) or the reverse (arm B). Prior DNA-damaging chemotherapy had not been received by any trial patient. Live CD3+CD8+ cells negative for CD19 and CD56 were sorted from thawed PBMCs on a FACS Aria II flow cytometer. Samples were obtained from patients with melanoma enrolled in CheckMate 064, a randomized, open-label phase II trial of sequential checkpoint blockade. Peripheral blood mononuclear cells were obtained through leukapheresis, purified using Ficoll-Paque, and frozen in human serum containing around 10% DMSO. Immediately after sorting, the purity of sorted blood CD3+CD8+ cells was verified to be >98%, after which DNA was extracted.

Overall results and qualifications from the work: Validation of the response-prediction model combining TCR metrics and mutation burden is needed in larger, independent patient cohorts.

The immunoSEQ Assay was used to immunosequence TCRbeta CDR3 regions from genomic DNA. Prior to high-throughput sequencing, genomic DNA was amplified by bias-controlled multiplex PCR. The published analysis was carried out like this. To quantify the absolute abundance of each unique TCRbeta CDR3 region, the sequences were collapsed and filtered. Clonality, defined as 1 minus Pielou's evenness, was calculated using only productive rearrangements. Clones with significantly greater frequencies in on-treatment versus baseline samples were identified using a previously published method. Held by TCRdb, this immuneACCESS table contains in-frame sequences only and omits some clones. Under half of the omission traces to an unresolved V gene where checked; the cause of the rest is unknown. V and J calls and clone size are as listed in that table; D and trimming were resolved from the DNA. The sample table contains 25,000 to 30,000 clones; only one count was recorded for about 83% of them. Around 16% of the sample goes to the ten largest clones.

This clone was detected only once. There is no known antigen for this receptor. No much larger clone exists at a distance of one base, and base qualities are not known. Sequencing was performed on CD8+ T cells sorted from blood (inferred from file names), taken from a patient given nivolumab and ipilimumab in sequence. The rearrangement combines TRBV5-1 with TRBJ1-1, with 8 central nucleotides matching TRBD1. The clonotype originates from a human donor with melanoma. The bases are TGCGCCAGCAGCCCGACAGGGGCAATAAACACTGAAGCTTTCTTT. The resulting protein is CASSPTGAINTEAFF. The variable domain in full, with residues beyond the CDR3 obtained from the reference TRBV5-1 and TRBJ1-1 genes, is KAGVTQTPRYLIKTRGQQVTLSCSPISGHRSVSWYQQTPGQGLQFLFEYFSETQRNKGNFPGRFSGRQFSNSRSEMNVSTLELGDSALYLCASSPTGAINTEAFFGQGTRLTVV.